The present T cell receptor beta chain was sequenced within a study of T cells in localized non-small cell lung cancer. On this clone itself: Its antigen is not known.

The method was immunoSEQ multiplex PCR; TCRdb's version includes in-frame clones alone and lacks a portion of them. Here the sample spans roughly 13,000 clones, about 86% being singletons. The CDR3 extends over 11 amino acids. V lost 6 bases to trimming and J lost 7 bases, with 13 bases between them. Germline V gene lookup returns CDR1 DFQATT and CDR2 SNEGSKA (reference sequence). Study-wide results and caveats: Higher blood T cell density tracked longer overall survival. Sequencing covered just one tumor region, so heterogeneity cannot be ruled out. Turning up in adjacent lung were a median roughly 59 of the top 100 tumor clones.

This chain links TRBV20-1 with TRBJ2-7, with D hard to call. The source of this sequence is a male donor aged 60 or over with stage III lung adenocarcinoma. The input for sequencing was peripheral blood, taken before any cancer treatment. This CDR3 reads CSAPLGGEQYF. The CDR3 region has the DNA TGCAGTGCCCCCCTTGGTGGTGAGCAGTACTTC.